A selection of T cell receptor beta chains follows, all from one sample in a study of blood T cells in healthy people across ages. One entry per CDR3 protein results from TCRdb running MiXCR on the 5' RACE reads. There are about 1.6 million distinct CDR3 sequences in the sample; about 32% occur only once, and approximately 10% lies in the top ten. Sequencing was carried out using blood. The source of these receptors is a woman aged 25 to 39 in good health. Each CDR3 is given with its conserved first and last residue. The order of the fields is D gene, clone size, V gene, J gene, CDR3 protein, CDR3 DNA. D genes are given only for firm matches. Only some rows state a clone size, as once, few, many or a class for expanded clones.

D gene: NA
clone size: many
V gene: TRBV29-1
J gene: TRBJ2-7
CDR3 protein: CSVEDGTAYEQYF
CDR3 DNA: TGCAGCGTTGAAGATGGGACGGCATACGAGCAGTACTTC

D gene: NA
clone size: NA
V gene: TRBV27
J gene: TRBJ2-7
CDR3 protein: CASSLTPFYEQYF
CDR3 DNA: TGTGCCAGCAGTTTAACCCCCTTTTACGAGCAGTACTTC

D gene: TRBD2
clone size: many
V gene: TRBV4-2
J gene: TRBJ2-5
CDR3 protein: CASSQVGAGYQETQYF
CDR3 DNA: TGTGCCAGCAGCCAAGTAGGAGCGGGGTACCAAGAGACCCAGTACTTC

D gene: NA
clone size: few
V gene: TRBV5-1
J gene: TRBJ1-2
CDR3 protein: CASSLTGKGEYGYTF
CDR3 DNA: TGCGCCAGCAGCTTGACAGGGAAAGGAGAATATGGCTACACCTTC

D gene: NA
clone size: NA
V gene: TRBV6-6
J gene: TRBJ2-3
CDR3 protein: CASSYLSREDTQYF
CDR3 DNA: TGTGCCAGCAGTTACTTGAGCAGGGAAGATACGCAGTATTTT

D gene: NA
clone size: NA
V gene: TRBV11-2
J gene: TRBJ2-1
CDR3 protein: CASSSLDWPEQFF
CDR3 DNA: TGTGCCAGCAGCTCGCTGGACTGGCCAGAGCAGTTCTTC

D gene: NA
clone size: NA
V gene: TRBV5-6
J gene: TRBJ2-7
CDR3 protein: CASSLGGSYCEQYF
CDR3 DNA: TGTGCCAGCAGCTTGGGAGGGTCCTACTGCGAGCAGTACTTC

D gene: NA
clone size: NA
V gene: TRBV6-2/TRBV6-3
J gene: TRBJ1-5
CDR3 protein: CASSYSSGEHSNQPQHF
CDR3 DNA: TGTGCCAGCAGTTACTCGAGCGGGGAACATAGCAATCAGCCCCAGCATTTT

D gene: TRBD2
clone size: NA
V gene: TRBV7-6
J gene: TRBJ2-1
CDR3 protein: CASSLSGGRLYNEQFF
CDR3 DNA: TGTGCCAGCAGCTTAAGCGGGGGCCGTTTATACAATGAGCAGTTCTTC

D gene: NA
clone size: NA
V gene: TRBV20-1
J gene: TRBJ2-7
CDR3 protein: CSARFPKGNEQYF
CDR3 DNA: TGCAGTGCTAGATTCCCGAAAGGCAACGAGCAGTACTTC

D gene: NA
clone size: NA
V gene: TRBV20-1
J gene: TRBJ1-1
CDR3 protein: CSARRVYPEAFF
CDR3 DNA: TGCAGTGCTAGAAGGGTATACCCTGAAGCTTTCTTT

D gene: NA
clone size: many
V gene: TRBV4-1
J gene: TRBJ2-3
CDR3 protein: CASSRGQDTQYF
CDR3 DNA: TGCGCCAGCAGCCGAGGACAGGATACGCAGTATTTT

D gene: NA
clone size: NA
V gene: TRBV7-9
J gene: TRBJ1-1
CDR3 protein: CACSHQNTEAFF
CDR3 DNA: TGTGCCTGCAGCCACCAGAACACTGAAGCTTTCTTT

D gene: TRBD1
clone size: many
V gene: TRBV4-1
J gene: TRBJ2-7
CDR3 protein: CASSRPGQGTYEQYF
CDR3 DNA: TGCGCCAGCAGCCGACCGGGACAGGGGACCTACGAGCAGTACTTC

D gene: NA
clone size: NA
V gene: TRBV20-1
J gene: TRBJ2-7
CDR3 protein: CSASGDLKFEQYF
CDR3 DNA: TGCAGTGCTAGTGGCGACCTGAAGTTCGAGCAGTACTTC

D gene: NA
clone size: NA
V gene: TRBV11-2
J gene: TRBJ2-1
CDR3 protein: CAGSLVGIGNEQFF
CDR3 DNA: TGTGCCGGCAGCTTAGTAGGAATAGGCAATGAGCAGTTCTTC

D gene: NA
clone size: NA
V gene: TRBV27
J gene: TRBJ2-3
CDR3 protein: CASSHRSTDTQYF
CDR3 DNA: TGTGCCAGCAGTCACAGGAGCACAGATACGCAGTATTTT

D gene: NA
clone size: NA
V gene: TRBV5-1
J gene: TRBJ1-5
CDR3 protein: CASSLAGAYNQPQHF
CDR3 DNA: TGCGCCAGCAGCTTGGCTGGAGCCTACAATCAGCCCCAGCATTTT

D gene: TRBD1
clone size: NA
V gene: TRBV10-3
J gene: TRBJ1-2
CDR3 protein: CAISDMRDSPNYGYTF
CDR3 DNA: TGTGCCATCAGTGATATGAGGGACAGCCCTAACTATGGCTACACCTTC